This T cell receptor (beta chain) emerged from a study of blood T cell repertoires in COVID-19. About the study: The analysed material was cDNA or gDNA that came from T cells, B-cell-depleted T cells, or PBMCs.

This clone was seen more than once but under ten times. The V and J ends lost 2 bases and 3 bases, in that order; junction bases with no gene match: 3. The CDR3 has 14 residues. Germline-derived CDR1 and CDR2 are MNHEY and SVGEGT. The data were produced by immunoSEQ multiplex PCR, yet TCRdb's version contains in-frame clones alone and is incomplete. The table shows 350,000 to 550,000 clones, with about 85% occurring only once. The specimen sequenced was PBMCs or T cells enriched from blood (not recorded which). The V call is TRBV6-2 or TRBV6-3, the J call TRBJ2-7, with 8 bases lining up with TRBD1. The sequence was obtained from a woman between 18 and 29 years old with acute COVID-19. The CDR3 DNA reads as TGTGCCAGCAGTTACCTCGACAGGGGCTACGAGCAGTACTTC. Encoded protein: CASSYLDRGYEQYF.